This T cell receptor beta chain was recorded in a study of early T cells in non-severe SARS-CoV-2 infection. This clonotype appeared many times. TCRdb reprocessed the 5' RACE reads via MiXCR and lists one record per CDR3 protein. The sample yields fewer than 65,000 distinct CDR3 sequences, about 7.6% seen once. The source of this sequence is an adult who was a healthcare worker with PCR-confirmed SARS-CoV-2 infection or an uninfected control (not recorded which). This specimen consisted of whole blood, obtained at baseline.

CDR3 protein: CASSDGLAGAARNTQYF. CDR3 sequence (DNA): TGCGCCAGCAGCGACGGACTAGCGGGAGCTGCTAGGAATACGCAGTATTTT. This chain connects TRBV4-3 to TRBJ2-3, with TRBD2 matching 13 bases. CDR1 is LGHNA and CDR2 is YSLEER in the germline V gene. The CDR3 has 17 amino acids. V lost 5 bases to trimming and J lost 7 bases; unmatched junction nucleotides: 12.